Below are 20 T cell receptor beta chains sequenced from a single sample in a study of cytomegalovirus exposure and HLA in healthy donors. It was with 60 Vbeta and 13 Jbeta primers that the PCR ran. This table comes from immunoSEQ multiplex PCR, and its TCRdb copy is limited to in-frame clones, with some not included. The sample carries more than 95,000 clones, approximately 80% recorded once. Sequencing input: PBMCs. These receptors all come from a woman between 18 and 29 years old in good health and CMV-seropositive.

The gene calls are TRBV5-1 and TRBJ2-7; TRBD2 matches at 7 bases. The V and J ends lost 0 bases and 2 bases, in that order; junction bases with no gene match: 5. The CDR3 loop spans 15 amino acids. Per the germline V gene, CDR1 is SGHRS and CDR2 is YFSETQ. The CDR3 sequence is CASSLARAGPYEQYF. CDR3 nucleotides: TGCGCCAGCAGCTTGGCCCGAGCGGGGCCCTACGAGCAGTACTTC.

This clone turned up a few times. CDR3 region: CASSSPPGQGNNEQFF. CDR3 bases: TGCGCCAGCAGCAGCCCCCCGGGACAGGGGAACAATGAGCAGTTCTTC. V gene TRBV4-1 combines with J gene TRBJ2-1; TRBD1 agrees at 10 bases. This CDR3 comprises 16 residues. In germline, CDR1 is MGHRA, CDR2 YSYEKL. Trimming took 5 bases from V and 5 from J; bases not matched to a gene: 9.

This clone was recorded a few times. This sequence joins TRBV9 and TRBJ2-7, with a tentative D call TRBD2 (6 bases). Germline V CDR1 and CDR2: SGDLS, YYNGEE. Deletions cut 4 bases from V and 0 bases from J, with 11 bases between. This CDR3 has 14 amino acids. The CDR3 region is CASSLGLSSYEQYF. CDR3 bases: TGTGCCAGCAGCTTGGGACTGAGCTCCTACGAGCAGTACTTC.

The V gene is TRBV5-4, the J gene TRBJ1-2; TRBD1 matches at 7 bases. Germline assignment: CDR1 SGHNT and CDR2 YYREEE (reference sequence). V shed 0 bases, J shed 5 bases, and the junction held 1 base outside the gene matches. The CDR3 contains 13 residues. Here the CDR3 DNA reads TGTGCCAGCAGCTTGGAGACAGGGTATGGCTACACCTTC. It codes for CASSLETGYGYTF.

V gene TRBV28 combines with J gene TRBJ2-6; 7 bases line up with TRBD1. Per germline, CDR1 MDHEN and CDR2 SYDVKM. The trim removed 6 bases at V and 3 bases at J, leaving 5 bases unmatched. The CDR3 loop spans 15 amino acids. The CDR3 sequence is CASRRQGVGANVLTF. In DNA form, the CDR3 reads TGTGCCAGCAGACGACAGGGAGTTGGGGCCAACGTCCTGACTTTC.

The rearrangement uses TRBV23-1 and TRBJ1-4; no firm D call. TRBV23-1 is an ORF; its function is uncertain. CDR3 length: 12 amino acids. V lost 0 bases and J 7 bases, leaving 3 bases between the germline ends. The DNA for the CDR3 is TGCGCCAGCAGTCAATCCAGTGAAAAACTGTTTTTT. Residues: CASSQSSEKLFF.

The CDR3 DNA is TGTGCCAGCAGCACAGACAGGGGGAGGCGGGACACTGAAGCTTTCTTT. Translating it yields CASSTDRGRRDTEAFF. This rearrangement joins TRBV5-4 to TRBJ1-1, with TRBD1 identical over 9 bases. CDR3 length: 16 residues. V lost 4 bases to trimming and J lost 3 bases; unmatched junction nucleotides: 10. Germline V gene data show CDR1 as SGHNT and CDR2 as YYREEE (reference sequence).

The chain joins TRBV2 to TRBJ2-7, with a weak D call TRBD2 (7 bases). The CDR3 runs to 13 residues. Trimming took off 10 bases at V and 0 bases at J, with 13 bases between the two ends. In germline, CDR1 is SNHLY, CDR2 FYNNEI. CDR3 nucleotides: TGTGCCACGGGGGGCGGGAGCTCCTACGAGCAGTACTTC. It specifies CATGGGSSYEQYF.

The chain uses TRBV29-1 and TRBJ1-1, with 10 bases that match TRBD1. Germline V gives CDR1 SQVTM, CDR2 ANQGSEA. V lost 3 bases to trimming and J lost 8 bases; unmatched junction nucleotides: 6. The CDR3 sequence is 13 residues long. CDR3 in DNA: TGCAGCGTTGACCTTCGACAGGGGGCAGAAGCTTTCTTT. This codes for CSVDLRQGAEAFF.

This clone was recorded once. The rearrangement links TRBV11-2 to TRBJ1-4; D is perhaps TRBD1 (6 bases). CDR1 is SGHAT, CDR2 FQNNGV, per germline. V was clipped by 5 bases and J by 8 bases, with 9 bases between them. The CDR3 has 12 residues. The CDR3 region is CASSLRGEKLFF. Here the CDR3 DNA reads TGTGCCAGCAGCCTGAGGGGGGAAAAACTGTTTTTT. The whole variable domain, remainder taken from reference TRBV11-2 and TRBJ1-4, is EAGVAQSPRYKIIEKRQSVAFWCNPISGHATLYWYQQILGQGPKLLIQFQNNGVVDDSQLPKDRFSAERLKGVDSTLKIQPAKLEDSAVYLCASSLRGEKLFFGSGTQLSVL.

This chain joins TRBV19 and TRBJ2-1; possibly TRBD1 for D (5 bases). V lost 3 bases, J lost 6 bases, and 12 bases lay in between. Germline CDR1 LNHDA, CDR2 SQIVND (reference sequence). This CDR3 is 14 amino acids long. The DNA of the CDR3 is TGTGCCAGTAGTATCCCAGGGCAGGGCAATGAGCAGTTCTTC. This sequence encodes CASSIPGQGNEQFF.

As to this clone: The CDR3 does not end in the conserved phenylalanine or tryptophan, so this is likely a read error. The rearrangement uses TRBV4-1 and TRBJ1-2, with D tentatively TRBD1 (6 bases). The CDR3 is 14 residues long. CDR1 is MGHRA and CDR2 is YSYEKL in the germline V gene. Trimming removed 4 bases at V and 2 bases at J, with 11 bases between. For the CDR3, the DNA is TGCGCCAGCAGCCGCCCTGACAGGAACTATGGCTACACCGTC. Translation gives CASSRPDRNYGYTV.

V is TRBV14 and J is TRBJ1-1; weak D call: TRBD1 (6 bases). The germline CDR1 and CDR2 sequences are SGHDN and FVKESK. The CDR3 is 14 amino acids. Trimming removed 1 base at V and 5 bases at J, with 11 bases between. The CDR3 DNA follows: TGTGCCAGCAGCCAAGTAGGGCAGGGGACTGAAGCTTTCTTT. It encodes CASSQVGQGTEAFF.

This sequence joins TRBV28 and TRBJ2-1; 10 bases are a match to TRBD1. The CDR3 is 14 amino acids. Trimming took 5 bases from V and 8 from J; bases not matched to a gene: 6. Germline CDR1 and CDR2: MDHEN and SYDVKM. The CDR3 coding sequence is TGTGCCAGCAGTCCCGGGACAGGGGCCGATGAGCAGTTCTTC. The encoded protein is CASSPGTGADEQFF.

The V gene is TRBV2, the J gene TRBJ1-1; D gene uncertain. CDR3 length: 12 amino acids. The germline gives CDR1 SNHLY, CDR2 FYNNEI. V was trimmed by 3 bases and J by 7 bases, leaving 9 bases between them. The CDR3: CASSESGREAFF. In DNA form, the CDR3 reads TGTGCCAGCAGTGAGTCGGGTCGTGAAGCTTTCTTT.

The rearrangement links TRBV18 to TRBJ1-1; D perhaps matches TRBD1 (6 bases). The germline gives CDR1 KGHSH, CDR2 LQKENI. This CDR3 contains 15 residues. V dropped 2 bases and J dropped 1 base, with 11 bases sitting between them. CDR3 nucleotide sequence: TGTGCCAGCTCACCAATGGAACAGGGGAACACTGAAGCTTTCTTT. It is translated as CASSPMEQGNTEAFF.

The chain couples TRBV7-6 to TRBJ1-1, with D unresolved. The CDR3 sequence is 20 residues long. Trimming took 5 bases from V and 6 from J, leaving 34 bases between them. Germline-derived CDR1 and CDR2 are SGHVS and FNYEAQ. CDR3 protein: CASSLFGYASGPTAQAEAFF. As DNA, the CDR3 is TGTGCCAGCAGCCTATTCGGGTATGCGAGCGGCCCGACGGCGCAGGCTGAAGCTTTCTTT.

The chain has TRBV19 and TRBJ1-2, with 8 bases matching TRBD1. The germline V gene encodes CDR1 LNHDA and CDR2 SQIVND (reference sequence). This CDR3 has 18 amino acids. The V gene end was trimmed by 6 bases and the J gene end by 0 bases; junction bases not matched to a gene: 15. The CDR3 nucleotides read TGTGCCAGTAGAAGCCCCCTAGACAGGGGAGTTCCTAACTATGGCTACACCTTC. This encodes CASRSPLDRGVPNYGYTF.

This clone has ten or more counts. The chain carries TRBV6-1 and TRBJ1-3; perhaps TRBD1 as D (5 bases). Germline values: CDR1 MNHNS, CDR2 SASEGT. Trimming took off 8 bases at V and 4 bases at J, with 6 bases between the two ends. This CDR3 is 11 amino acids long. As DNA, the CDR3 is TGTGCCAGCGGGGCGGGAAACACCATATATTTT. This codes for CASGAGNTIYF.

The gene calls are TRBV4-1 and TRBJ2-5, with D maybe TRBD2 (5 bases). Per germline, CDR1 MGHRA and CDR2 YSYEKL. This CDR3 region has 15 residues. Trimming pared 4 bases from V and 3 bases from J, leaving 15 bases between. The CDR3 coding sequence is TGCGCCAGCAGCCCCCGATGGGAGCTGAAAGAGACCCAGTACTTC. Translated: CASSPRWELKETQYF.